A single sample is the source of the 23 T cell receptor beta chains below, sequenced in a study of human thymus T cells. Libraries were prepared by immunoSEQ multiplex PCR; TCRdb keeps only in-frame clonotypes and omits some of them. Found here are 86,000 or so clones, roughly 97% of them singletons; the top ten hold 0.025% to 0.035%. Thymic tissue was derived from resections collected during corrective heart surgery. The sequenced material came from thymus tissue. The receptors here all came from a boy younger than two with a congenital heart defect but otherwise immunologically healthy.

The rearrangement uses TRBV7-9 and TRBJ2-7, with a tentative D call TRBD1 (5 bases). Germline V gene sequence: CDR1 SEHNR, CDR2 FQNEAQ (reference sequence). The CDR3 covers 16 residues. V was trimmed by 1 base and J by 2 bases, leaving 15 bases between them. The CDR3 bases are TGTGCCAGCAGCTTAGGCCGGAGCAGGGTGGCCTACGAGCAGTACTTC. This translates into CASSLGRSRVAYEQYF.

In regard to this clone: At one end the junction does not follow the germline gene, possibly because of a read error. The chain recombines TRBV29-1 with TRBJ2-7; TRBD1 or TRBD2 may be the D gene (5 bases each). The CDR3 has 15 amino acids. In germline, CDR1 is SQVTM, CDR2 ANQGSEA. The CDR3 sequence: CSVESQGVESYGQYF. Written as DNA, the CDR3 is TGCAGCGTTGAGTCCCAGGGAGTAGAATCCTACGGGCAGTACTTC.

The chain couples TRBV19 to TRBJ1-1; D unresolved. This CDR3 contains 13 residues. Germline CDR1 reads LNHDA; CDR2 reads SQIVND (reference sequence). V gave up 6 bases and J gave up 13 bases, with 21 bases separating them. The DNA of the CDR3 is TGTGCCAGTAGCCGGGTGGGTGAAGTGAAAGTTTTCTTT. It codes for CASSRVGEVKVFF. Drawing the rest from reference TRBV19 and TRBJ1-1, the complete variable domain is DGGITQSPKYLFRKEGQNVTLSCEQNLNHDAMYWYRQDPGQGLRLIYYSQIVNDFQKGDIAEGYSVSREKKESFPLTVTSAQKNPTAFYLCASSRVGEVKVFFGQGTRLTVV.

The V and J genes are TRBV6-6 and TRBJ2-3; D may be TRBD1 (5 bases). Germline V lookup: CDR1 MNHNY, CDR2 SVGAGI (reference sequence). The CDR3 has 16 residues. Trimming cost V 6 bases and J 7 bases, with 23 bases left between them. The CDR3 coding sequence is TGTGCCAGCAGCAGATTTACGATTAAGAACAGGAATACGCAGTATTTT. It is translated as CASSRFTIKNRNTQYF.

The rearrangement links TRBV19 to TRBJ1-5; 7 bases align to TRBD1. J lost 5 bases, V lost 4 bases, and 26 bases had no gene match. This CDR3 region has 21 residues. Per the germline V gene, CDR1 is LNHDA and CDR2 is SQIVND (reference sequence). The CDR3, as DNA: TGTGCCAGTAGTAACAGGTTCAGCACTGGGGCAGGGGGAGCCCATGATCAGCCCCAGCATTTT. Residues: CASSNRFSTGAGGAHDQPQHF.

This clone was observed a single time. This sequence joins TRBV27 and TRBJ2-1; no clear D. V lost 5 bases, J lost 15 bases, and 23 bases lay in between. The length of the CDR3 is 14 residues. Germline CDR1 reads MNHEY; CDR2 reads SMNVEV (reference sequence). The CDR3 sequence: CASSPPGPKVGWFF. The CDR3 coding sequence is TGTGCCAGCAGTCCACCGGGCCCCAAGGTTGGGTGGTTCTTC.

CDR3 region: CASSVGTGNEQYF. The CDR3 DNA reads TGTGCCAGCAGCGTAGGGACAGGGAACGAGCAGTACTTC. The chain joins TRBV9 to TRBJ2-7; 8 nucleotides align to TRBD1. CDR1 and CDR2 from the germline V gene are SGDLS and YYNGEE. Trimming cost V 0 bases and J 5 bases; bases outside gene matches: 1. This CDR3 contains 13 residues. Full variable domain (rest looked up from reference TRBV9 and TRBJ2-7): DSGVTQTPKHLITATGQRVTLRCSPRSGDLSVYWYQQSLDQGLQFLIQYYNGEERAKGNILERFSAQQFPDLHSELNLSSLELGDSALYFCASSVGTGNEQYFGPGTRLTVT.

The chain combines TRBV27 with TRBJ2-7; D could derive from TRBD1 or TRBD2 (6 bases each). Germline lookup yields CDR1 MNHEY and CDR2 SMNVEV (reference sequence). The CDR3 extends over 14 amino acids. V was cut by 8 bases and J by 6 bases, with 20 bases left in between. The CDR3 loop reads CASGKRGEGAEQYF. The DNA for the CDR3 is TGTGCCAGCGGAAAGAGGGGGGAAGGGGCCGAGCAGTACTTC.

The chain's CDR3 is CASSQVTSGIGETQYF. For the CDR3, the DNA is TGTGCCAGCAGCCAAGTAACCTCGGGGATAGGGGAGACCCAGTACTTC. This chain joins TRBV14 and TRBJ2-5; a possible D gene is TRBD2 (5 bases). Trimming left V 1 base short and J 5 bases short, with 17 bases between. CDR1 and CDR2 from the germline V gene are SGHDN and FVKESK. The CDR3 consists of 16 residues.

This clone was seen a single time. The genes are TRBV18 and TRBJ1-2; 8 nucleotides line up with TRBD1. CDR3 length equals 15 residues. V dropped 3 bases and J dropped 2; count of bases not matched to a gene: 5. CDR1 is KGHSH and CDR2 is LQKENI in the germline V gene. This CDR3 is CASSPTGAANYGYTF. The CDR3 DNA sequence: TGTGCCAGCTCACCGACAGGGGCGGCCAACTATGGCTACACCTTC.

The sample holds one count of this clone. The chain has TRBV25-1 and TRBJ1-1; tentative D call: TRBD1 (5 bases). Germline V CDR1 and CDR2: MGHDK, SYGVNS. The V gene lost 8 bases and the J gene lost 4 bases, with 11 bases spanning the gap. This CDR3 spans 12 amino acids. The CDR3 protein is CASGGTATEAFF. The DNA for the CDR3 is TGTGCCAGCGGGGGGACGGCCACTGAAGCTTTCTTT.

A single count supports this clone. This chain links TRBV6-4 with TRBJ2-1, with D maybe TRBD2 (5 bases). V gave up 1 base and J gave up 10 bases, with 14 bases separating them. The V gene's germline CDR1 is MRHNA and CDR2 SNTAGT. The CDR3 consists of 14 residues. The CDR3 nucleotides are TGTGCCAGCAGTGACTACCCGAGAGGGTTGGAGCAGTTCTTC. It encodes CASSDYPRGLEQFF.

The V call is TRBV5-5, the J call TRBJ2-5; D is unclear. V was pared by 0 bases and J by 4 bases, with 13 bases between. The CDR3 length is 15 residues. Germline V gene lookup returns CDR1 SGHKS and CDR2 YYEKEE (reference sequence). The CDR3 DNA is TGTGCCAGCAGCTTGGCCTCGGCTACCATAGAGACCCAGTACTTC. Protein sequence: CASSLASATIETQYF.

The chain employs TRBV29-1 and TRBJ2-3; possible D gene TRBD2, 7 bases. The CDR3 spans 14 residues. Looked up from germline, CDR1 is SQVTM and CDR2 is ANQGSEA. V lost 6 bases, J lost 1 base, and 14 bases lay in between. CDR3 protein: CSVRGGRGTDTQYF. CDR3 DNA: TGCAGCGTGAGGGGGGGCCGAGGCACAGATACGCAGTATTTT.

This clone appeared a single time. The V and J genes are TRBV27 and TRBJ2-5; 7 positions match TRBD2. V dropped 2 bases and J dropped 2; count of bases not matched to a gene: 5. The CDR3 has 15 residues. CDR1 and CDR2 (germline): MNHEY, SMNVEV (reference sequence). CDR3 DNA sequence: TGTGCCAGCAGTTTAGAGCGGGGCCTTCAAGAGACCCAGTACTTC. This translates into CASSLERGLQETQYF.

The chain employs TRBV5-5 and TRBJ1-5; unclear D gene. Germline V lookup: CDR1 SGHKS, CDR2 YYEKEE (reference sequence). CDR3 length: 13 residues. V was pared by 5 bases and J by 4 bases, with 10 bases between. The CDR3 protein is CASRGTPNQPQHF. Here the CDR3 DNA reads TGTGCCAGCAGAGGAACGCCTAATCAGCCCCAGCATTTT.

This chain uses TRBV15 with TRBJ2-7; 7 bases are shared with TRBD2. Germline CDR1 and CDR2: LNHNV and YYDKDF (reference sequence). With V trimmed by 8 bases and J by 6 bases, 13 bases remained unmatched. The CDR3 length is 14 residues. The CDR3 spells CATAFSGGGGEQYF. The DNA for the CDR3 is TGTGCCACCGCGTTTTCGGGTGGCGGGGGCGAGCAGTACTTC.

This sequence joins TRBV5-6 and TRBJ2-1; D is uncertain. The CDR3 contains 16 residues. V lost 1 base and J lost 3, with 14 bases in between. The V gene's germline CDR1 is SGHDT and CDR2 YYEEEE. The CDR3 nucleotides read TGTGCCAGCAGCTTGAGCCACTTCCTACACTACAATGAGCAGTTCTTC. This gives the protein CASSLSHFLHYNEQFF.

The chain uses TRBV30 and TRBJ1-2; 7 bases agree with TRBD1. With V trimmed by 3 bases and J by 3 bases, 1 base remained unmatched. The CDR3 spans 12 residues. Per the germline V gene, CDR1 is GTSNPN and CDR2 is SVGIG (reference sequence). In DNA form, the CDR3 reads TGTGCCTGGAGACAGGGGCACTATGGCTACACCTTC. It is translated as CAWRQGHYGYTF.

Here the CDR3 reads CASSMRVGELFF. The DNA for the CDR3 is TGTGCCAGTAGTATGCGTGTCGGGGAGCTGTTTTTT. The rearrangement uses TRBV19 and TRBJ2-2; D call uncertain. The CDR3 spans 12 residues. Germline V gene data show CDR1 as LNHDA and CDR2 as SQIVND (reference sequence). Trimming took off 3 bases at V and 7 bases at J, with 6 bases between the two ends.

This chain joins TRBV19 and TRBJ1-3, with D tentatively TRBD1 (5 bases). This CDR3 spans 17 amino acids. V was cut by 2 bases and J by 0 bases, with 14 bases left in between. From germline, CDR1 is LNHDA and CDR2 SQIVND (reference sequence). The CDR3 reads CASSILFRDHSGNTIYF. The CDR3 region has the DNA TGTGCCAGTAGTATACTCTTTAGGGACCACTCTGGAAACACCATATATTTT.

This chain links TRBV7-6 with TRBJ2-4, with D unresolved. The germline CDR1 and CDR2 sequences are SGHVS and FNYEAQ. V shed 5 bases and J shed 10 bases, with 12 bases lying between them. This CDR3 region has 12 residues. The CDR3 loop is CASSRSPPIQYF. The CDR3 DNA is TGTGCCAGCAGCCGATCCCCCCCGATTCAGTACTTC. The full variable domain, completed using reference TRBV7-6 and TRBJ2-4, is GAGVSQSPRYKVTKRGQDVALRCDPISGHVSLYWYRQALGQGPEFLTYFNYEAQQDKSGLPNDRFSAERPEGSISTLTIQRTEQRDSAMYRCASSRSPPIQYFGAGTRLSVL.

This clone appeared once. The V and J genes are TRBV27 and TRBJ2-2, with TRBD2 matching over 9 bases. This CDR3 comprises 16 residues. Germline CDR1 MNHEY, CDR2 SMNVEV (reference sequence). V lost 3 bases, J lost 6 bases, and 8 bases stayed unmatched. CDR3 sequence reads: CASSLKLAGRPGELFF. The CDR3 nucleotides are TGTGCCAGCAGTTTGAAGCTAGCGGGAAGGCCCGGGGAGCTGTTTTTT.